This T cell receptor beta chain is from a study of blood T cells in healthy people across ages. CDR1 is LGHDT and CDR2 is YNNKEL in the germline V gene (reference sequence). This CDR3 is built from 15 residues. Alongside a J-beta primer mix, a sample-barcoded 5' primer served in a second PCR lasting about 7 to 12 cycles. From the 5' RACE reads, TCRdb called clonotypes with MiXCR, one entry per CDR3 protein. This sample has nearly 1 million distinct CDR3 sequences, with around 54% found just once. This sequence was found in a woman aged 55-75 years in good health. The rearrangement joins TRBV3-1 to TRBJ2-1, with a possible D match to TRBD1 (6 bases). The J call may be faulty, since TRBJ2-7 better matches the DNA end. Input material: blood. CDR3 in amino acids: CASSPGHLSYNEQYF. The CDR3 DNA sequence: TGTGCCAGCAGCCCGGGACACCTCTCCTACAATGAGCAGTACTTC.